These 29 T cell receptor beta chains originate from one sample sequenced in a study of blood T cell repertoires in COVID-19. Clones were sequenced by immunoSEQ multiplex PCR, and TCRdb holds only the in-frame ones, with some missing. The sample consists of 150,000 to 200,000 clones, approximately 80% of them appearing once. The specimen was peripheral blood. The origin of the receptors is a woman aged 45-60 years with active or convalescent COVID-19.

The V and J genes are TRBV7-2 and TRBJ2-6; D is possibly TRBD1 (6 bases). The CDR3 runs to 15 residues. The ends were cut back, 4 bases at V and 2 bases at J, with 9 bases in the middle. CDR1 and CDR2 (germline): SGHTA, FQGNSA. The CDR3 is CASSWYRAGANVLTF. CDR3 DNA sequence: TGTGCCAGCAGCTGGTACAGGGCTGGGGCCAACGTCCTGACTTTC.

The CDR3 DNA reads as TGTGCCAGCAGTAGGGACAGGGGAGATAATTCACCCCTCCACTTT. Residues: CASSRDRGDNSPLHF. This chain links TRBV2 with TRBJ1-6, with TRBD1 matching over 10 bases. The V gene's germline CDR1 is SNHLY and CDR2 FYNNEI. V lost 5 bases to trimming and J lost 5 bases; unmatched junction nucleotides: 3. The CDR3 has 15 residues.

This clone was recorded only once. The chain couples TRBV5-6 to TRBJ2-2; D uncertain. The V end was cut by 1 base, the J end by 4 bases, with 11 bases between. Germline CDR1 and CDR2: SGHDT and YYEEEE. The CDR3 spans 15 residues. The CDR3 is CASSLLGEATGELFF. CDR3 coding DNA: TGTGCCAGCAGCTTGCTCGGTGAAGCCACCGGGGAGCTGTTTTTT.

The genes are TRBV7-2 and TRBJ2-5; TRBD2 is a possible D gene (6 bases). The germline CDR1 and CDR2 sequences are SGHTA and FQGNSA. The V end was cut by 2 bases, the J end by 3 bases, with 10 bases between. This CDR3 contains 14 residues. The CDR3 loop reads CASSLPWTKETQYF. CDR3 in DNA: TGTGCCAGCAGCTTACCTTGGACTAAAGAGACCCAGTACTTC.

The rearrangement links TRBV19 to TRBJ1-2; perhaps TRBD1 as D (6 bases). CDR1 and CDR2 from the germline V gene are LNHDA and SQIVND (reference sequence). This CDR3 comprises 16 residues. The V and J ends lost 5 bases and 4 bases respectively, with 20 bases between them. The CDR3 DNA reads TGTGCCAGTAGTCCGCCGAATCCACAGGGAAGCTATGGCTACACCTTC. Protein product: CASSPPNPQGSYGYTF.

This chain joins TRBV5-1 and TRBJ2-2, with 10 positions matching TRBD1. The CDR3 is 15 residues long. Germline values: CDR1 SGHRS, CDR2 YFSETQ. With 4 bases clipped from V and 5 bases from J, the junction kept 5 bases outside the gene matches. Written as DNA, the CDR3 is TGCGCCAGCAGCCTACGGGACAGGGGAACCGGGGAGCTGTTTTTT. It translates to CASSLRDRGTGELFF.

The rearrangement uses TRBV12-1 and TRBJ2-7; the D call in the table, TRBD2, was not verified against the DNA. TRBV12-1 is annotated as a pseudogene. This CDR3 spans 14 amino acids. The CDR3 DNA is TGTGCCAGCCCCCCCAGCGGGGGCCCCTACGAGCAGTACTTC. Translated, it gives CASPPSGGPYEQYF.

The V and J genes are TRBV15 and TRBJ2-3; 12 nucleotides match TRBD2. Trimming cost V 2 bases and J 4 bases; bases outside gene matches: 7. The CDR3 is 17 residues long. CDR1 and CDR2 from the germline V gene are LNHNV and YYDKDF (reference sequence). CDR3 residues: CATSRMSSGGAPDTQYF. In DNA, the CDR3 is TGTGCCACCAGCAGAATGTCTAGCGGGGGGGCTCCAGATACGCAGTATTTT.

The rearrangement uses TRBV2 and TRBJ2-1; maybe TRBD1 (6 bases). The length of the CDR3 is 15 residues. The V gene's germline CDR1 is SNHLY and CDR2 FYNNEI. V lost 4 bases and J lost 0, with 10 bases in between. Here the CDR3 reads CASSGPDSSYNEQFF. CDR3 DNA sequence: TGTGCCAGCAGTGGCCCGGACAGCTCCTACAATGAGCAGTTCTTC.

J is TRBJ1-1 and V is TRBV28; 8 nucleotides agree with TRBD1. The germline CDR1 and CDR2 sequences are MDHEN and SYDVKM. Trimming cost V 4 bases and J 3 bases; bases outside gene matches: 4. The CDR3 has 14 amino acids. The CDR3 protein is CASSSNRGYTEAFF. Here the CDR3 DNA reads TGTGCCAGCAGTTCGAACAGGGGGTACACTGAAGCTTTCTTT.

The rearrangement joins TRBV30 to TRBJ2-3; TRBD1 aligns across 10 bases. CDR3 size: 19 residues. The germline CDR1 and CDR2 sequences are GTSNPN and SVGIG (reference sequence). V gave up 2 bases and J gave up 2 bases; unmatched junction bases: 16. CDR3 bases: TGTGCCTGGAGTAATACGGGACAGGGGAAGGGCCGGTCCACAGATACGCAGTATTTT. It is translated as CAWSNTGQGKGRSTDTQYF.

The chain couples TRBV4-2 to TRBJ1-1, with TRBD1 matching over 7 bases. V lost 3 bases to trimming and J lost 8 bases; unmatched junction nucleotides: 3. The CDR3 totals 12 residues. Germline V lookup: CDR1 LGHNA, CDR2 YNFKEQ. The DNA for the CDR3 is TGTGCCAGCAGCCACGGGGACAGCGAAGCTTTCTTT. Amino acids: CASSHGDSEAFF.

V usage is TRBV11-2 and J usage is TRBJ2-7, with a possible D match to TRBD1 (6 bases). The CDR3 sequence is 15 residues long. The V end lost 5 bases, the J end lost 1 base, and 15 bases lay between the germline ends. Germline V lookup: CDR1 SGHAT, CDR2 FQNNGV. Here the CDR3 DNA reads TGTGCCAGCAGCCCAGGGGCGGGCTCATCCTACGAGCAGTACTTC. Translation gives CASSPGAGSSYEQYF.

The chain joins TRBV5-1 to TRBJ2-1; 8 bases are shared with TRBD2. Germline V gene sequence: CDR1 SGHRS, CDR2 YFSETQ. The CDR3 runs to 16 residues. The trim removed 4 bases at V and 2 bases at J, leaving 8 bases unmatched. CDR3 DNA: TGCGCCAGCAGCCTACAAGCGGGAGCCACCTACAATGAGCAGTTCTTC. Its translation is CASSLQAGATYNEQFF.

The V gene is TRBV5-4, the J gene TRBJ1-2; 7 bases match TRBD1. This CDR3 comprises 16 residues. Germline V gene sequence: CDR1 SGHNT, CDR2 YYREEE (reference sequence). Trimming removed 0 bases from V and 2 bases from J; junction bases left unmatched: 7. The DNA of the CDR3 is TGTGCCAGCAGCTTGGGACAGGGCACCCCCAACTATGGCTACACCTTC. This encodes CASSLGQGTPNYGYTF.

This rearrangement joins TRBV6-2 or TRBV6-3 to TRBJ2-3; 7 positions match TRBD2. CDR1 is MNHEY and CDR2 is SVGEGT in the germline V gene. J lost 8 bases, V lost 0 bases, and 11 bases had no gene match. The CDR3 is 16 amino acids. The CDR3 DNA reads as TGTGCCAGCAGTTACTCGGGTCTAGCGGTCGGAGCTACGCAGTATTTT. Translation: CASSYSGLAVGATQYF.

CDR3 protein: CASSQGLGNEQFF. CDR3 DNA sequence: TGCGCCAGCAGCCAGGGACTAGGCAATGAGCAGTTCTTC. V usage is TRBV4-3 and J usage is TRBJ2-1; 8 nucleotides line up with TRBD2. The V gene end was trimmed by 3 bases and the J gene end by 6 bases; junction bases not matched to a gene: 1. CDR3 length: 13 amino acids. The germline CDR1 and CDR2 sequences are LGHNA and YSLEER.

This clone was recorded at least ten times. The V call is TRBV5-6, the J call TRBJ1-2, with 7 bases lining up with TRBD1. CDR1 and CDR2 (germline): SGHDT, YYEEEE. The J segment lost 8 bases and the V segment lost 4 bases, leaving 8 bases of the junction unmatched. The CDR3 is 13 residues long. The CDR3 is CASSHDRAQGYTF. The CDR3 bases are TGTGCCAGCAGCCACGACAGGGCCCAGGGCTACACCTTC.

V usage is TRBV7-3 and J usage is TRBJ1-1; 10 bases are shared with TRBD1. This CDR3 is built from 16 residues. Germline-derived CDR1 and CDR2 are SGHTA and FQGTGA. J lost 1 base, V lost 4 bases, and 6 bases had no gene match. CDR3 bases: TGTGCCAGCAGCTCGACAGGGGGCTCGGCGAACACTGAAGCTTTCTTT. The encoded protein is CASSSTGGSANTEAFF.

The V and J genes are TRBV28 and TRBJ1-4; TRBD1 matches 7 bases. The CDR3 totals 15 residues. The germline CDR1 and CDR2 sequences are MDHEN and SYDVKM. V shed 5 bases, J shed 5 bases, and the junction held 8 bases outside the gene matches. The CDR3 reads CASSPTTGWNEKLFF. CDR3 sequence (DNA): TGTGCCAGCAGTCCGACGACAGGGTGGAATGAAAAACTGTTTTTT.

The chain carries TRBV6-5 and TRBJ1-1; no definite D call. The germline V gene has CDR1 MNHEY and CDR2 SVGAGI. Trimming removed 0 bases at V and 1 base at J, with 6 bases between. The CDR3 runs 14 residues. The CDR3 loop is CASSYSGTNTEAFF. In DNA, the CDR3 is TGTGCCAGCAGTTACTCGGGCACGAACACTGAAGCTTTCTTT.

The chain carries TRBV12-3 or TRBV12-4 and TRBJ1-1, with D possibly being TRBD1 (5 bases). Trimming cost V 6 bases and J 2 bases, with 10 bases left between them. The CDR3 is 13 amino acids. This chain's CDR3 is CASRSTVNTEAFF. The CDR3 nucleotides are TGTGCCAGCAGGTCGACAGTAAACACTGAAGCTTTCTTT.

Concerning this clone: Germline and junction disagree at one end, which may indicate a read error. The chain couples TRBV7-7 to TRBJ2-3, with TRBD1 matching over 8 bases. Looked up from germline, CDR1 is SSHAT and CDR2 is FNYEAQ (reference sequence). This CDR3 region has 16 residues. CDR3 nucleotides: TGTGCTAGCAGCAAAGGGATCCAGGGGGCGACAGATACGCAGTATTTT. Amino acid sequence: CASSKGIQGATDTQYF.

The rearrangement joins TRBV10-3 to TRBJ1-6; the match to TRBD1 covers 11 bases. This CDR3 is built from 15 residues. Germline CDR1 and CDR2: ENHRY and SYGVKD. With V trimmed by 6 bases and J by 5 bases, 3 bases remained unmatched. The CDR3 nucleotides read TGTGCCATCAGAAGGGGACAGGGGGATAATTCACCCCTCCACTTT. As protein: CAIRRGQGDNSPLHF.

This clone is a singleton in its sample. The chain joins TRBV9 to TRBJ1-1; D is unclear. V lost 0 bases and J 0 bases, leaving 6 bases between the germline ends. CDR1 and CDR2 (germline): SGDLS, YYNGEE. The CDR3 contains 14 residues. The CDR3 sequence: CASSVDILNTEAFF. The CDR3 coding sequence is TGTGCCAGCAGCGTAGATATATTGAACACTGAAGCTTTCTTT. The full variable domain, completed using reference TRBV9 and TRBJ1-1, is DSGVTQTPKHLITATGQRVTLRCSPRSGDLSVYWYQQSLDQGLQFLIQYYNGEERAKGNILERFSAQQFPDLHSELNLSSLELGDSALYFCASSVDILNTEAFFGQGTRLTVV.

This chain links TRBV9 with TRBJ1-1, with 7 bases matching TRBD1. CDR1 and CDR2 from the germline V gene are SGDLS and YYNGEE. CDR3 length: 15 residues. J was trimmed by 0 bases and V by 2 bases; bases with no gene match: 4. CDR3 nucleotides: TGTGCCAGCAGCGTTACAGGGGCTATGAACACTGAAGCTTTCTTT. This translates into CASSVTGAMNTEAFF.

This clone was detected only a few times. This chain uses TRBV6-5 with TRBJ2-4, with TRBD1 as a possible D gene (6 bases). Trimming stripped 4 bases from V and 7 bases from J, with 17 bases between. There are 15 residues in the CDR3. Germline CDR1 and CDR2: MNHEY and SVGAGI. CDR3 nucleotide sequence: TGTGCCAGCAGTTTCACTTCCGACAGGTGGAACATTCAGTACTTC. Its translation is CASSFTSDRWNIQYF.

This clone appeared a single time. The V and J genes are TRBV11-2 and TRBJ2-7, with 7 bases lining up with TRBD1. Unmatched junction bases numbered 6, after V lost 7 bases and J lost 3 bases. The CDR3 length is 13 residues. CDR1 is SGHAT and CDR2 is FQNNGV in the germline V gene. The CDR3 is CASTAQGYYEQYF. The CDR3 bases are TGTGCCAGCACCGCACAGGGGTACTACGAGCAGTACTTC.

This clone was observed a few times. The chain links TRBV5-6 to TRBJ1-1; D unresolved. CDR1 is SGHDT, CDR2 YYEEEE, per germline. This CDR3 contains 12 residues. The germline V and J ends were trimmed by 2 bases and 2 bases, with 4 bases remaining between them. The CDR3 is CASSLYNTEAFF. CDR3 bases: TGTGCCAGCAGCTTATATAACACTGAAGCTTTCTTT.